This T cell receptor beta chain was sequenced during a study of vaccination effects on CD4 cells after COVID-19. Across the study: Subjects were given two BNT162b2 or mRNA-1273 vaccine doses.

For this clone: Its antigen is currently unknown.

Overall study findings and caveats: Within healthy vaccinees, only 1 of 255 vaccine-induced clones displayed cross-reactivity with common cold coronaviruses. Recruitment yielded few convalescent patients, and the study had no early post-infection timepoints.

Expansion with viral peptide pools was applied to antigen-specific CD4+ T cells by the ViraFEST assay prior to sequencing. Following culture for around 9 days, CD4+ T cells were isolated. Having tested negative for nucleocapsid antibodies, the vaccine recipients showed no prior SARS-CoV-2 infection. Culturing of some 2 million PBMC per well took place with about 9.4 IU/ml IL-2 and 9.5 to 10 ug/ml peptides. Assay: immunoSEQ multiplex PCR; the TCRdb copy retains only in-frame clones and omits some. There are roughly 63,000 clones in the sample; approximately 71% occur only once, and 3% to 4% lies in the top ten. This CDR3 has 16 amino acids. Germline V lookup: CDR1 MDHEN, CDR2 SYDVKM. V gave up 1 base and J gave up 0 bases, with 12 bases separating them.

The sample consisted of CD4+ T cells from PBMCs cultured with HCoV-OC43 spike peptides, taken before COVID-19 vaccination. Subset given: HCoV-OC43 spike overlapping peptide pool stimulation. The V and J genes are TRBV28 and TRBJ1-1; D call uncertain. The sequence was obtained from a human donor who received a COVID-19 vaccine. The CDR3 DNA follows: TGTGCCAGCAGTTTATCGGAGGCACGCTTGAACACTGAAGCTTTCTTT. Amino acid sequence: CASSLSEARLNTEAFF.